This entry lists 14 T cell receptor beta chains sequenced from one sample in a study of CD8 T cells in ankylosing spondylitis. Each CDR3 protein gets one entry after TCRdb re-called the 5' RACE reads with MiXCR. The sample records about 120,000 distinct CDR3 sequences, roughly an eighth being singletons. The sequencing input was blood, either unsorted or a sorted T cell fraction (not recorded which). Source of these receptors: a female donor with ankylosing spondylitis or in good health (not recorded which).

The chain recombines TRBV12-3 or TRBV12-4 with TRBJ2-7, with 9 nucleotides matching TRBD2. The junction had 14 bases not matched to a gene; V was cut back by 3 bases and J by 5 bases. The CDR3 has 17 amino acids. CDR3 sequence: CASSFRGWAGGRNEQYF. CDR3 DNA sequence: TGTGCCAGCAGTTTCAGGGGTTGGGCGGGAGGGCGAAACGAGCAGTACTTC.

V is TRBV20-1 and J is TRBJ2-2, with TRBD2 matching 7 bases. V lost 6 bases and J lost 3; bases outside the gene matches: 10. The CDR3 runs to 15 residues. CDR1 and CDR2 from the germline V gene are DFQATT and SNEGSKA (reference sequence). CDR3 bases: TGCAGTGCCGTCCAGACCCGGGGGGACACCGGGGAGCTGTTTTTT. It is translated as CSAVQTRGDTGELFF.

As for this clonotype: A single base separates this from a much larger clone, so it may be a read error. The chain recombines TRBV5-1 with TRBJ2-5; possibly TRBD2 for D (5 bases). CDR1 and CDR2 from the germline V gene are SGHRS and YFSETQ. V was trimmed by 0 bases and J by 0 bases, leaving 6 bases between them. The CDR3 sequence is 14 residues long. CDR3 sequence (DNA): TGCGCCAGCAGCTTGGTCGGGAACCAAGAGACCCAGTACTTC. Its translation: CASSLVGNQETQYF. Full variable domain (rest looked up from reference TRBV5-1 and TRBJ2-5): KAGVTQTPRYLIKTRGQQVTLSCSPISGHRSVSWYQQTPGQGLQFLFEYFSETQRNKGNFPGRFSGRQFSNSRSEMNVSTLELGDSALYLCASSLVGNQETQYFGPGTRLLVL.

V and J are TRBV15 and TRBJ2-5; TRBD2 agrees at 10 bases. CDR1 and CDR2 (germline): LNHNV, YYDKDF (reference sequence). Losses at the gene ends were 3 bases for V and 5 bases for J; bases not matched to a gene: 15. The CDR3 is 18 amino acids. CDR3: CATSRLGSSGRGGETQYF. CDR3 DNA sequence: TGTGCCACCAGCAGGCTGGGTTCTAGCGGGAGAGGTGGGGAGACCCAGTACTTC. Full variable domain (outside the CDR3, taken from reference TRBV15 and TRBJ2-5): DAMVIQNPRYQVTQFGKPVTLSCSQTLNHNVMYWYQQKSSQAPKLLFHYYDKDFNNEADTPDNFQSRRPNTSFCFLDIRSPGLGDTAMYLCATSRLGSSGRGGETQYFGPGTRLLVL.

The V gene is TRBV20-1, the J gene TRBJ2-5; 8 positions agree with TRBD1. This CDR3 is 12 amino acids long. V lost 6 bases, J lost 2 bases, and 2 bases stayed unmatched. Per germline, CDR1 DFQATT and CDR2 SNEGSKA (reference sequence). The CDR3 reads CSARQGQETQYF. CDR3 coding DNA: TGCAGTGCGCGACAGGGGCAAGAGACCCAGTACTTC.

V usage is TRBV29-1 and J usage is TRBJ2-1, with 8 bases lining up with TRBD2. The CDR3 covers 11 residues. With 6 bases clipped from V and 8 bases from J, the junction kept 3 bases outside the gene matches. Germline CDR1 SQVTM, CDR2 ANQGSEA. The CDR3: CSVGRAYEQFF. For the CDR3, the DNA is TGCAGCGTCGGGAGGGCCTATGAGCAGTTCTTC.

This clonotype came up a few times. The chain is built from TRBV5-1 and TRBJ2-7, with D possibly matching TRBD2 (6 bases). Germline V gene lookup returns CDR1 SGHRS and CDR2 YFSETQ. CDR3 size: 12 residues. The ends were cut back, 4 bases at V and 3 bases at J, with 8 bases in the middle. CDR3 sequence: CASSGGNYEQYF. The CDR3 coding sequence is TGCGCCAGCAGCGGGGGGAACTACGAGCAGTACTTC.

The genes are TRBV5-1 and TRBJ1-5, with D perhaps TRBD1 (5 bases). The CDR3 runs 13 residues. V lost 3 bases and J 9 bases, leaving 13 bases between the germline ends. The germline V gene has CDR1 SGHRS and CDR2 YFSETQ. The CDR3 bases are TGCGCCAGCAGCTCCACAGGAGCTGGGCCCCAGCATTTT. Translation gives CASSSTGAGPQHF.

This clonotype was seen at least ten times. CDR3 in amino acids: CASSLTATNTEAFF. CDR3 DNA sequence: TGTGCCAGCAGTTTAACAGCGACGAACACTGAAGCTTTCTTT. V and J are TRBV28 and TRBJ1-1; D ambiguous. Deletions cut 2 bases from V and 1 base from J, with 8 bases between. The germline gives CDR1 MDHEN, CDR2 SYDVKM. The CDR3 contains 14 residues.

Remarks on this clonotype: One end of the junction does not line up with germline, which may come from a read error. The chain couples TRBV20-1 to TRBJ2-1, with TRBD2 matching 11 bases. The length of the CDR3 is 12 residues. Germline CDR1 and CDR2: DFQATT and SNEGSKA (reference sequence). CDR3 sequence (DNA): TGCAGTGCTAGAACAACTAGCGGGAGTTTTATCTTC. It specifies CSARTTSGSFIF.

This chain links TRBV19 with TRBJ2-5; no reliable D call. V was clipped by 3 bases and J by 4 bases, with 12 bases between them. Germline CDR1 LNHDA, CDR2 SQIVND (reference sequence). The CDR3 loop spans 14 amino acids. CDR3 region: CASSIGRLGETQYF. CDR3 in DNA: TGTGCCAGTAGTATTGGCAGGCTGGGAGAGACCCAGTACTTC.

The chain links TRBV7-2 to TRBJ1-2, with D uncertain. V shed 5 bases and J shed 0 bases, with 4 bases lying between them. The CDR3 totals 12 residues. Germline V gives CDR1 SGHTA, CDR2 FQGNSA. The CDR3 DNA sequence: TGTGCCAGCAGCAATTCTAACTATGGCTACACCTTC. Translation gives CASSNSNYGYTF.

This clonotype was seen repeatedly, ten times or more. The CDR3 DNA reads as TGTGCCATCAGTGAGGCCCCGAGCTCCTATAATTCACCCCTCCACTTT. Its protein is CAISEAPSSYNSPLHF. V usage is TRBV10-3 and J usage is TRBJ1-6; D is unresolved. There are 16 residues in the CDR3. CDR1 and CDR2 from the germline V gene are ENHRY and SYGVKD. The germline V and J ends were trimmed by 2 bases and 0 bases, with 8 bases remaining between them.

Only a few counts were recorded for this clonotype. The chain links TRBV2 to TRBJ1-2; a weak D match, TRBD1 (6 bases). Per germline, CDR1 SNHLY and CDR2 FYNNEI. This CDR3 is 15 amino acids long. Trimming removed 4 bases from V and 5 bases from J, with 17 bases in between. The CDR3 DNA reads TGTGCCAGCAGTGGTGGGACAACATCCTCATATGGCTACACCTTC. Its translation: CASSGGTTSSYGYTF.